This T cell receptor (beta chain) was sequenced for a study of blood T cells in healthy people across ages. Notes on the study in general: Lack of knowledge of donor CMV status possibly confounded expanded clonotype changes.

Trimming took off 3 bases at V and 4 bases at J, with 13 bases between the two ends. Per germline, CDR1 SGHRS and CDR2 YFSETQ. The CDR3 is made up of 14 amino acids. With a J-beta primer mix and a sample-barcoded 5' primer, a second PCR ran about 7 to 12 cycles. The authors tagged each cDNA molecule using a template-switch adaptor with 12 random nucleotides. In TCRdb, the 5' RACE reads were re-called with MiXCR into one record per CDR3 protein. The sample consists of some 1,000,000 distinct CDR3 sequences, roughly 24% of them appearing once. In its sample, this clonotype was seen a few times. No antigen is known for it. These data were also reused for a study on T cells of mothers and their children. As that study records: Mothers yielded over 9.5 million CDR3 reads, children 2.5 million to 3 million each. It was observed that no persistent microchimeric T cell clones could be detected.

The source is a girl aged 2-15 years in good health. The sample consisted of blood. J is TRBJ1-1 and V is TRBV5-1; D call uncertain. The CDR3 is CASSSSPEITEAFF. CDR3 coding DNA: TGCGCCAGCAGCTCCTCCCCCGAGATCACTGAAGCTTTCTTT.